A single sample gave rise to the 32 T cell receptor beta chains below, sequenced in a study of T cells after yellow fever vaccination. TCRdb re-derived calls from the 5' RACE reads in MiXCR, one entry per CDR3 protein. The sample comprises over 250,000 distinct CDR3 sequences, roughly 4.3% of which are singletons, and around 24% rests with the top ten. The material was PBMCs, obtained 5 days after the yellow fever booster vaccination. All receptors derive from a man between 18 and 29 years old who received the YFV17D yellow fever vaccine.

J is TRBJ2-7 and V is TRBV4-1; tentatively, D is TRBD1 or TRBD2 (5 bases each). With 11 bases removed from V and 1 base from J, the gap between germline ends came to 9 bases. This CDR3 has 11 residues. CDR1 and CDR2 from the germline V gene are MGHRA and YSYEKL. The CDR3 region is CAVGESYEQYF. CDR3 DNA: TGCGCCGTAGGGGAGTCCTACGAGCAGTACTTC.

This clonotype has at least ten counts. The DNA for the CDR3 is TGCGCCAGCAGCTTGGATGGGGGGCGCGAGTCTAATGAAAAACTGTTTTTT. It translates to CASSLDGGRESNEKLFF. The chain employs TRBV5-1 and TRBJ1-4; D possibly corresponds to TRBD1 (6 bases). Germline assignment: CDR1 SGHRS and CDR2 YFSETQ. V lost 0 bases to trimming and J lost 3 bases, with 15 bases between them. The CDR3 runs 17 residues. Looking up the rest from reference TRBV5-1 and TRBJ1-4 gives the full variable domain: KAGVTQTPRYLIKTRGQQVTLSCSPISGHRSVSWYQQTPGQGLQFLFEYFSETQRNKGNFPGRFSGRQFSNSRSEMNVSTLELGDSALYLCASSLDGGRESNEKLFFGSGTQLSVL.

This clonotype was counted at least ten times. The V and J genes are TRBV11-2 and TRBJ2-1; perhaps TRBD1 as D (6 bases). The CDR3 length is 12 residues. CDR1 is SGHAT, CDR2 FQNNGV, per germline. Deletions cut 5 bases from V and 8 bases from J, with 10 bases between. As DNA, the CDR3 is TGTGCCAGCAGCCCACAGGGTTATGAGCAGTTCTTC. Translated, it gives CASSPQGYEQFF.

Only a few counts were recorded for this clonotype. The genes are TRBV4-3 and TRBJ1-5; tentative D call: TRBD1 (5 bases). The germline CDR1 and CDR2 sequences are LGHNA and YSLEER. The CDR3 sequence is 15 residues long. Trimming took 0 bases from V and 5 from J, leaving 11 bases between them. The DNA for the CDR3 is TGCGCCAGCAGCCAAGACCTAGCAGGGTATCAGCCCCAGCATTTT. This translates into CASSQDLAGYQPQHF.

This clonotype was observed at least ten times. This chain uses TRBV12-5 with TRBJ2-3, with D possibly matching TRBD2 (5 bases). CDR3 length: 16 amino acids. V was shortened by 7 bases and J by 2 bases, with 19 bases between the two germline ends. Germline CDR1 is LGHNT and CDR2 is FRNRAP. The CDR3, as DNA: TGTGCTAGTGTTCCTCCCCTAGCCTCTAACACAGATACGCAGTATTTT. Encoded protein: CASVPPLASNTDTQYF.

The CDR3 here is CATSPPSRFHEQFF. The CDR3 DNA is TGTGCCACCAGTCCCCCAAGCAGGTTCCATGAGCAGTTCTTC. J is TRBJ2-1 and V is TRBV15, with D unclear. Germline V gene lookup returns CDR1 LNHNV and CDR2 YYDKDF (reference sequence). The CDR3 contains 14 residues. Trimming shortened V by 6 bases and J by 8 bases, and 17 bases separated the two germline ends. Full variable domain (rest looked up from reference TRBV15 and TRBJ2-1): DAMVIQNPRYQVTQFGKPVTLSCSQTLNHNVMYWYQQKSSQAPKLLFHYYDKDFNNEADTPDNFQSRRPNTSFCFLDIRSPGLGDTAMYLCATSPPSRFHEQFFGPGTRLTVL.

In this sample, this clonotype turned up a few times. This chain uses TRBV5-1 with TRBJ1-3; 7 bases match TRBD1. This CDR3 comprises 15 residues. Trimming removed 1 base from V and 3 bases from J; junction bases left unmatched: 4. Germline CDR1 SGHRS, CDR2 YFSETQ. CDR3 sequence: CASSLQGVIGNTIYF. CDR3 nucleotide sequence: TGCGCCAGCAGCTTGCAGGGGGTTATTGGAAACACCATATATTTT. Supplemented by reference TRBV5-1 and TRBJ1-3, the full variable domain reads KAGVTQTPRYLIKTRGQQVTLSCSPISGHRSVSWYQQTPGQGLQFLFEYFSETQRNKGNFPGRFSGRQFSNSRSEMNVSTLELGDSALYLCASSLQGVIGNTIYFGEGSWLTVV.

This clonotype appeared many times. This rearrangement joins TRBV30 to TRBJ1-4; D may be TRBD1 (6 bases). V lost 2 bases and J lost 8, with 15 bases in between. Germline CDR1 reads GTSNPN; CDR2 reads SVGIG (reference sequence). CDR3 length: 14 residues. For the CDR3, the DNA is TGTGCCTGGAGTATGGAGGGGGAGAGGGAAAAACTGTTTTTT. Amino acid sequence: CAWSMEGEREKLFF.

The chain has TRBV30 and TRBJ2-7, with D unresolved. Trimming shortened V by 3 bases and J by 3 bases, and 6 bases separated the two germline ends. From germline, CDR1 is GTSNPN and CDR2 SVGIG (reference sequence). This CDR3 has 11 residues. The CDR3 region has the DNA TGTGCCTGGAGCTCCGACTACGAGCAGTACTTC. Translating gives CAWSSDYEQYF.

In its sample, this clonotype was seen a few times. This sequence joins TRBV4-1 and TRBJ1-1; D is possibly TRBD1 (5 bases). Germline lookup yields CDR1 MGHRA and CDR2 YSYEKL. Trimming pared 1 base from V and 6 bases from J, leaving 12 bases between. This CDR3 has 14 residues. The CDR3 DNA reads TGCGCCAGCAGCCAAGCCCCGGGACCCGCTGAAGCTTTCTTT. It specifies CASSQAPGPAEAFF.

This clonotype was seen only a few times. The rearrangement links TRBV6-2 or TRBV6-3 to TRBJ2-7, with D unclear. Deletions cut 0 bases from V and 3 bases from J, with 21 bases between. The CDR3 spans 18 residues. Germline CDR1 reads MNHEY; CDR2 reads SVGEGT. The DNA for the CDR3 is TGTGCCAGCAGTTACTCCCCCGGAGACTCGTTGGGGTTCTACGAGCAGTACTTC. This sequence encodes CASSYSPGDSLGFYEQYF.

The chain links TRBV6-5 to TRBJ2-1, with D unclear. V was clipped by 2 bases and J by 8 bases, with 4 bases between them. The CDR3 runs to 11 residues. The V gene's germline CDR1 is MNHEY and CDR2 SVGAGI. The CDR3, as DNA: TGTGCCAGCAGTTACGTGGATGAGCAGTTCTTC. Protein sequence: CASSYVDEQFF.

This chain connects TRBV12-3 or TRBV12-4 to TRBJ1-5, with 8 bases identical to TRBD1. J lost 4 bases, V lost 7 bases, and 12 bases had no gene match. CDR3 length equals 16 residues. The CDR3 loop reads CASTGDRGGFNQPQHF. CDR3 nucleotide sequence: TGTGCCAGCACCGGCGACAGGGGAGGGTTTAATCAGCCCCAGCATTTT.

The V call is TRBV7-9, the J call TRBJ2-7; D gene ambiguous. Germline CDR1 reads SEHNR; CDR2 reads FQNEAQ (reference sequence). The CDR3 covers 13 residues. Trimming shortened V by 7 bases and J by 6 bases, and 16 bases separated the two germline ends. The CDR3 reads CASTPAGDSEQYF. The CDR3 DNA follows: TGTGCCAGCACCCCCGCTGGGGATTCCGAGCAGTACTTC.

This clonotype was seen many times. The genes are TRBV7-6 and TRBJ2-1; D might be TRBD2 (6 bases). CDR1 SGHVS and CDR2 FNYEAQ come from the germline V gene. V lost 5 bases and J lost 7, with 12 bases in between. CDR3 length: 13 residues. Written as DNA, the CDR3 is TGTGCCAGCAGCGCCGGGACTCAAAATGAGCAGTTCTTC. It specifies CASSAGTQNEQFF.

This clonotype was detected only a few times. The chain is built from TRBV27 and TRBJ2-1; 9 nucleotides agree with TRBD2. The V gene's germline CDR1 is MNHEY and CDR2 SMNVEV (reference sequence). This CDR3 comprises 17 residues. Unmatched junction bases numbered 12, after V lost 5 bases and J lost 4 bases. CDR3 sequence (DNA): TGTGCCAGCAGTAAAGGGGTTAGCGGGGGCAAATACAATGAGCAGTTCTTC. It specifies CASSKGVSGGKYNEQFF.

This clonotype was observed many times. The chain employs TRBV25-1 and TRBJ2-5; 10 bases align to TRBD1. Per germline, CDR1 MGHDK and CDR2 SYGVNS. This CDR3 has 16 amino acids. Trimming at V came to 3 bases and at J to 5 bases, leaving 9 bases not matched to a gene. CDR3 amino acids: CASSDLTGTGVETQYF. The CDR3 DNA sequence: TGTGCCAGCAGTGATCTAACCGGGACAGGGGTCGAGACCCAGTACTTC.

This clonotype has a handful of counts. The CDR3 region is CASSMGNSNQPQHF. CDR3 DNA: TGTGCCAGTAGTATGGGGAATAGCAATCAGCCCCAGCATTTT. This rearrangement joins TRBV19 to TRBJ1-5; D gene unclear. This CDR3 contains 14 residues. Germline loops: CDR1 LNHDA, CDR2 SQIVND (reference sequence). V was cut by 3 bases and J by 0 bases, with 6 bases left in between.

In this sample, this clonotype turned up many times. V gene TRBV5-1 combines with J gene TRBJ1-1; D remains unclear. V gave up 6 bases and J gave up 1 base, with 10 bases separating them. Germline V CDR1 and CDR2: SGHRS, YFSETQ. The CDR3 consists of 13 residues. The CDR3 here is CASMDSGNTEAFF. CDR3 nucleotides: TGCGCCAGCATGGACTCGGGGAACACTGAAGCTTTCTTT.

The chain couples TRBV28 to TRBJ1-2; 7 bases line up with TRBD1. The junction had 2 bases not matched to a gene; V was cut back by 2 bases and J by 2 bases. In germline, CDR1 is MDHEN, CDR2 SYDVKM. The CDR3 consists of 14 residues. The CDR3 loop is CASSLQDRNYGYTF. CDR3 in DNA: TGTGCCAGCAGTTTACAGGACAGGAACTATGGCTACACCTTC.

This clonotype appeared many times. This CDR3 is CASSQNLPSGGYNEQFF. In nucleotides, the CDR3 is TGTGCCAGCAGCCAAAACTTACCTAGCGGGGGATACAATGAGCAGTTCTTC. The chain combines TRBV4-2 with TRBJ2-1, with TRBD2 identical over 10 bases. Germline trimming cut 2 bases from V and 4 bases from J; bases unmatched to any gene: 8. This CDR3 spans 17 amino acids. CDR1 is LGHNA and CDR2 is YNFKEQ in the germline V gene.

Many counts were recorded for this clonotype. The rearrangement joins TRBV12-3 or TRBV12-4 to TRBJ2-7; D perhaps matches TRBD2 (6 bases). V lost 6 bases to trimming and J lost 6 bases, with 18 bases between them. This CDR3 has 14 amino acids. The CDR3 is CASSLGGTGPEQYF. The CDR3 DNA sequence: TGTGCCAGCAGCCTTGGCGGGACCGGGCCCGAGCAGTACTTC.

There are many counts of this clonotype. The V gene is TRBV10-1, the J gene TRBJ2-1; D gene uncertain. Trimming stripped 5 bases from V and 13 bases from J, with 9 bases between. Germline CDR1 and CDR2: WNHNN and SYGVQD (reference sequence). The CDR3 contains 10 residues. In DNA form, the CDR3 reads TGCGCCAGCAGTAGGACCCTTCAGTTCTTC. Protein product: CASSRTLQFF.

This clonotype was recorded once. The chain recombines TRBV6-1 with TRBJ2-4, with 9 positions matching TRBD1. Gene TRBJ2-1 matches the end of the DNA better, so the J call may be wrong. The CDR3 extends over 16 amino acids. The germline CDR1 and CDR2 sequences are MNHNS and SASEGT. The CDR3 loop reads CASRPAGQGPGNIQFF. The CDR3 bases are TGTGCCAGCAGGCCTGCAGGACAGGGGCCTGGAAACATTCAGTTCTTC.

This clonotype was seen a handful of times. The V gene is TRBV15, the J gene TRBJ1-1; D is ambiguous. The CDR3 sequence is 13 residues long. Per the germline V gene, CDR1 is LNHNV and CDR2 is YYDKDF (reference sequence). The V end was cut by 5 bases, the J end by 1 base, with 8 bases between. The CDR3 sequence: CATSPWTNTEAFF. The CDR3 DNA is TGTGCCACCAGCCCATGGACGAACACTGAAGCTTTCTTT.

This clonotype was observed many times. The rearrangement joins TRBV5-1 to TRBJ2-5; D may be TRBD2 (7 bases). CDR3 length: 15 residues. Trimming cost V 0 bases and J 5 bases, with 14 bases left between them. Germline CDR1 SGHRS, CDR2 YFSETQ. The CDR3 DNA reads TGCGCCAGCAGCTTGGCCACGGGGGGCAGGGAGACCCAGTACTTC. Protein product: CASSLATGGRETQYF.

This clonotype has just a few counts. The chain carries TRBV5-1 and TRBJ2-7; D could derive from TRBD1 or TRBD2 (5 bases each). Trimming took 3 bases from V and 3 from J, leaving 10 bases between them. The CDR3 has 13 amino acids. Germline V gene data show CDR1 as SGHRS and CDR2 as YFSETQ. CDR3 in amino acids: CASSWGYGYEQYV. The CDR3 nucleotides are TGCGCCAGCAGCTGGGGGTACGGCTACGAGCAGTACGTC.

Ten or more counts support this clonotype. The chain has TRBV29-1 and TRBJ1-2, with 9 nucleotides matching TRBD1. The CDR3 has 13 amino acids. Germline V gives CDR1 SQVTM, CDR2 ANQGSEA. V shed 6 bases, J shed 2 bases, and the junction held 4 bases outside the gene matches. The CDR3, as DNA: TGCAGCGTCGGGACAGGGCCCAACTATGGCTACACCTTC. This codes for CSVGTGPNYGYTF. The full variable domain, in which reference TRBV29-1 and TRBJ1-2 provide the parts outside the CDR3, is SAVISQKPSRDICQRGTSLTIQCQVDSQVTMMFWYRQQPGQSLTLIATANQGSEATYESGFVIDKFPISRPNLTFSTLTVSNMSPEDSSIYLCSVGTGPNYGYTFGSGTRLTVV.

The chain recombines TRBV5-1 with TRBJ2-3; 11 bases match TRBD2. Germline V lookup: CDR1 SGHRS, CDR2 YFSETQ. V trimming: 0 bases; J trimming: 5 bases; junction bases outside the gene matches: 2. This CDR3 has 15 amino acids. CDR3 residues: CASSLATSGGDTQYF. The CDR3 DNA is TGCGCCAGCAGCTTGGCCACTAGCGGGGGAGATACGCAGTATTTT.

There are many counts of this clonotype. V usage is TRBV10-3 and J usage is TRBJ1-6; D perhaps matches TRBD1 (5 bases). The CDR3 consists of 15 residues. V was pared by 3 bases and J by 9 bases, with 15 bases between. Germline V CDR1 and CDR2: ENHRY, SYGVKD. CDR3 residues: CAISDSGASLSPLHF. The CDR3 nucleotides are TGTGCCATCAGTGACTCCGGGGCTAGCCTTTCACCCCTCCACTTT.

This clonotype appeared a few times. This sequence joins TRBV4-1 and TRBJ1-2; 9 bases are shared with TRBD1. V was pared by 3 bases and J by 2 bases, with 4 bases of the junction left unmatched. This CDR3 is 15 amino acids long. CDR1 is MGHRA, CDR2 YSYEKL, per germline. The CDR3 sequence is CASSHADRGNYGYTF. CDR3 nucleotide sequence: TGCGCCAGCAGCCACGCGGACAGGGGCAACTATGGCTACACCTTC.

The sample holds a few counts of this clonotype. The V and J genes are TRBV12-3 or TRBV12-4 and TRBJ1-1; 7 bases line up with TRBD1. After removal of 6 bases from V and 0 bases from J, the junction contained 4 bases not matched to a gene. This CDR3 has 14 amino acids. In DNA form, the CDR3 reads TGTGCCAGCAGACCAGGGGGTCTGAACACTGAAGCTTTCTTT. It encodes CASRPGGLNTEAFF.